This note documents a single TCR beta chain sequence. Sequence at one end of the junction differs from germline and may be a read error. These data belong to a study of tumor and adjacent non-tumor tissue in lung cancer. The template was RNA from unsorted bulk tissue. The library came from three nested PCR rounds adapted from ARM-PCR protocols. MiXCR, run by TCRdb on the multiplex PCR reads, gives a single entry per CDR3 protein. In the table there are 90,000 to 130,000 distinct CDR3 sequences, over 75% of which are singletons. The CDR3 runs to 13 residues. CDR1 and CDR2 (germline): MNHEY, SVGEGT. The clonotype comes from a man between 65 and 79 years old with non-small cell lung cancer. Specimen: lung tumor tissue. This rearrangement joins TRBV6-2 or TRBV6-3 to TRBJ2-1; D uncertain. CDR3 DNA sequence: TGTGCCAGCAAGAGAGGCGGTTACAATGAACAGTTTTTC. It yields the protein CASKRGGYNEQFF.